These 5 T cell receptor beta chains were sequenced from one sample in a study of early T cells in non-severe SARS-CoV-2 infection. TCRdb ran MiXCR on the 5' RACE reads and lists one entry per CDR3 protein. The table lists more than 55,000 distinct CDR3 sequences, about an eighth of them singletons. Sequencing was performed on whole blood. Receptor source: an adult who was a healthcare worker with PCR-confirmed SARS-CoV-2 infection or an uninfected control (not recorded which).

The table lists this clonotype with many counts. The chain employs TRBV20-1 and TRBJ2-7, with TRBD2 matching 7 bases. The CDR3 runs to 14 residues. Germline V gene lookup returns CDR1 DFQATT and CDR2 SNEGSKA (reference sequence). With 0 bases clipped from V and 2 bases from J, the junction kept 4 bases outside the gene matches. Here the CDR3 reads CSARDFRGAYEQYF. The CDR3, as DNA: TGCAGTGCTAGAGATTTTCGGGGGGCCTACGAGCAGTACTTC.

This clonotype was counted many times. This rearrangement joins TRBV28 to TRBJ2-3, with D maybe TRBD2 (6 bases). Trimming cost V 3 bases and J 4 bases, with 11 bases left between them. Per the germline V gene, CDR1 is MDHEN and CDR2 is SYDVKM. The CDR3 is 14 amino acids. The CDR3 sequence: CASSFGLLADTQYF. The CDR3 DNA follows: TGTGCCAGCAGTTTTGGACTATTGGCAGATACGCAGTATTTT.

The gene calls are TRBV30 and TRBJ1-1, with D possibly matching TRBD1 (6 bases). Looked up from germline, CDR1 is GTSNPN and CDR2 is SVGIG (reference sequence). V lost 0 bases and J 14 bases, leaving 19 bases between the germline ends. The CDR3 extends over 13 amino acids. The CDR3 DNA follows: TGTGCCTGGAGTGTCGTTGCCAGGGACATTTCCTTCTTT. Its protein is CAWSVVARDISFF.

V and J are TRBV29-1 and TRBJ2-1; 11 bases match TRBD1. This CDR3 has 15 residues. Germline lookup yields CDR1 SQVTM and CDR2 ANQGSEA. The ends lost 5 bases at V and 9 bases at J; junction bases unmatched: 12. CDR3 sequence reads: CSVYLWGQGDSEQFF. The DNA of the CDR3 is TGCAGCGTTTATCTTTGGGGACAGGGGGACAGTGAGCAGTTCTTC.

Many counts were recorded for this clonotype. The chain recombines TRBV2 with TRBJ1-4, with D possibly matching TRBD1 (6 bases). The CDR3 runs to 16 residues. Per germline, CDR1 SNHLY and CDR2 FYNNEI. The V end lost 2 bases, the J end lost 10 bases, and 20 bases lay between the germline ends. The CDR3 DNA reads as TGTGCCAGCAGTGAAACCTCCAGGGGTGGAGGTGGAAAACTGTTTTTT. It is translated as CASSETSRGGGGKLFF.